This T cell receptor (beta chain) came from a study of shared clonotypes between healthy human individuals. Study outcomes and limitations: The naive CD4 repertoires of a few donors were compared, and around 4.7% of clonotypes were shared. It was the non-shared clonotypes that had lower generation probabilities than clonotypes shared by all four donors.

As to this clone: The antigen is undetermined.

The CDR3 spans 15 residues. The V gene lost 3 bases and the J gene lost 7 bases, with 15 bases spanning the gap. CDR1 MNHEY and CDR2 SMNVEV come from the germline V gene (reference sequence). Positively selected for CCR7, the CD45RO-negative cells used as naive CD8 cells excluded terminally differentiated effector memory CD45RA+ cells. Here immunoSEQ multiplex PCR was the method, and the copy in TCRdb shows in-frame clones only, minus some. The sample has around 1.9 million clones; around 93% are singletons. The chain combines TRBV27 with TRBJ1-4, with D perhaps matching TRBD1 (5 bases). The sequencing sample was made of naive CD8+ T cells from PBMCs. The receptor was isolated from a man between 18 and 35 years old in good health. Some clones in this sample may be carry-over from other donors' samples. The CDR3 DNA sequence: TGTGCCAGCAGTTTGGTGGGGCTGGGGGGTGAAAAACTGTTTTTT. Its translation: CASSLVGLGGEKLFF.